This TCR beta chain was identified in a study of T cells in Graves' hyperthyroidism and ophthalmopathy. This clonotype was recorded many times. Graves' hyperthyroidism showing no ophthalmopathy progression within 18 months was considered stable. Hyperthyroidism was newly diagnosed in patients aged 18 to 65 (duration under 2 months). Amplification targeted TCR beta CDR3 regions from RNA transcripts. HTBI primers were the set used in a first-round RT-PCR of the TCR CDR3. TCRdb passed the multiplex PCR reads through MiXCR, listing each CDR3 protein once. The sample yields a few hundred thousand distinct CDR3 sequences, around 14% seen once. The V end lost 1 base, the J end lost 1 base, and 12 bases lay between the germline ends. The CDR3 is 16 amino acids. Germline CDR1 and CDR2: ENHRY and SYGVKD.

Sequencing input: blood. The V and J genes are TRBV10-3 and TRBJ2-3, with D maybe TRBD2 (6 bases). This receptor was obtained from a woman under 40 with Graves' hyperthyroidism. The CDR3 nucleotides are TGTGCCATCAGTGAGTTCGGGGGAGGAGGCACAGATACGCAGTATTTT. Translating gives CAISEFGGGGTDTQYF.